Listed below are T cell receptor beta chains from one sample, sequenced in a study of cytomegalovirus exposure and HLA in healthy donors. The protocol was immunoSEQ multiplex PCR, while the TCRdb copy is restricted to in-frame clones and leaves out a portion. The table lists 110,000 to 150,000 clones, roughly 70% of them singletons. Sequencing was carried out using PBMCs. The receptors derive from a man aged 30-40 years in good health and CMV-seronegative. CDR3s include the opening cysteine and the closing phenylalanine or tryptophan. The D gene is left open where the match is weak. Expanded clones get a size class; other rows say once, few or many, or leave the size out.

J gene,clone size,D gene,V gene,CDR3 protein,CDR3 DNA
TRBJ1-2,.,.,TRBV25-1,CASSRDRGHDNYGYTF,TGTGCCAGCAGTAGGGACCGGGGACATGATAACTATGGCTACACCTTC
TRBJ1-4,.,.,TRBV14,CASSHFLEGVNEKLFF,TGTGCCAGCAGCCATTTTCTTGAAGGGGTTAATGAAAAACTGTTTTTT
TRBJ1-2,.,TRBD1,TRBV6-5,CASTETGRGYTF,TGTGCCAGCACGGAGACAGGGCGTGGCTACACCTTC
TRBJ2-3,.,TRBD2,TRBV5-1,CASRTSGGGGTDTQYF,TGCGCCAGCAGAACTAGCGGGGGTGGAGGCACAGATACGCAGTATTTT
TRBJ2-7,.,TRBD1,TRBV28,CASSLDTGGFEQYF,TGTGCCAGCAGTTTAGACACAGGGGGCTTTGAGCAGTACTTC
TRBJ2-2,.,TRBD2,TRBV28,CASSSPLAGLAGTGELFF,TGTGCCAGCAGTTCACCCCTCGCCGGACTAGCGGGCACCGGGGAGCTGTTTTTT
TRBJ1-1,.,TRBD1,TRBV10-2,CASSEGQATEAFF,TGCGCCAGCAGTGAGGGACAGGCCACTGAAGCTTTCTTT
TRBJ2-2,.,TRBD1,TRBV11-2,CASSPGTVNTGELFF,TGTGCCAGCAGCCCGGGGACAGTAAACACCGGGGAGCTGTTTTTT
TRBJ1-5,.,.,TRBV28,CASSLRGKRGYQPQHF,TGTGCCAGCAGTTTACGGGGGAAGAGGGGATATCAGCCCCAGCATTTT
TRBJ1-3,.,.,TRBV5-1,CASSTDISGNTIYF,TGCGCCAGCAGTACAGACATCTCTGGAAACACCATATATTTT
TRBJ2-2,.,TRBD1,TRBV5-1,CASSSDRANTGELFF,TGCGCCAGCAGCTCGGACAGGGCGAACACCGGGGAGCTGTTTTTT
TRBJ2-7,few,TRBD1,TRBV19,CASSVGQGRHEQYF,TGTGCCAGTAGTGTGGGACAGGGGAGGCACGAGCAGTACTTC
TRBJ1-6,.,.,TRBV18,CASSPEGGLSPLHF,TGTGCCAGCTCACCAGAGGGCGGTTTATCACCCCTCCACTTT
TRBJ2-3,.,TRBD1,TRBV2,CASARQQGSTDTQYF,TGTGCCAGCGCACGACAACAGGGGAGCACAGATACGCAGTATTTT
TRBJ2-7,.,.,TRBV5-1,CASSLARGQGRYEQYF,TGCGCCAGCAGCTTGGCCAGAGGGCAGGGGCGCTACGAGCAGTACTTC
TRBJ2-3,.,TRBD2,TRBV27,CASSSFSSGRAPGTQYF,TGTGCCAGCAGTTCCTTCTCGAGTGGGAGGGCCCCGGGTACGCAGTATTTT
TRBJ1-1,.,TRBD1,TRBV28,CASSLLRTGPEAFF,TGTGCCAGCAGTTTACTCCGGACAGGGCCTGAAGCTTTCTTT